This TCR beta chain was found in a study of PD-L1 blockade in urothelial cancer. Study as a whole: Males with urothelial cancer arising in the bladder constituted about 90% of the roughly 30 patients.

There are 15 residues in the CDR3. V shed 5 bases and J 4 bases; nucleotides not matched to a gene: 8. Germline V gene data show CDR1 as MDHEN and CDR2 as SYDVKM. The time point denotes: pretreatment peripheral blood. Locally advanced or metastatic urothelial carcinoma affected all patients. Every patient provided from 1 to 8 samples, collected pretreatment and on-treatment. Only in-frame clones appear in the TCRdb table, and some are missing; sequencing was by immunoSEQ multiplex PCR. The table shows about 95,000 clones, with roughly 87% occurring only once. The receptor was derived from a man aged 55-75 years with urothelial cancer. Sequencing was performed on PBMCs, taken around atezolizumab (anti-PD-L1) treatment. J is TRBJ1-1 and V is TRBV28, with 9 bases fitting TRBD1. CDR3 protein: CASSHPDRGGTEAFF. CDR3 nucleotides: TGTGCCAGCAGTCACCCGGACAGGGGAGGCACTGAAGCTTTCTTT.